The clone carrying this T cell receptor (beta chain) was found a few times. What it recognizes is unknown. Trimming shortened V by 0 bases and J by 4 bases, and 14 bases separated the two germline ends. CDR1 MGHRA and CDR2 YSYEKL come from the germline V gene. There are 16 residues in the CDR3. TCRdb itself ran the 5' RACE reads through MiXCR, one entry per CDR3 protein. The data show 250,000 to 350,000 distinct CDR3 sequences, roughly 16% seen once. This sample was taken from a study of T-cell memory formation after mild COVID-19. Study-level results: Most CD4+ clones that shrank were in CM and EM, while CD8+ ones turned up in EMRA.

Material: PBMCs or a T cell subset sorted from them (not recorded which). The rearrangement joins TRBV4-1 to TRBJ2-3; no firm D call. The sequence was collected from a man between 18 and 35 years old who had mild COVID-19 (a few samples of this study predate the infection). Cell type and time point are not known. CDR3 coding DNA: TGCGCCAGCAGCCAAGAAAGCCCCCTGGCCCCAGATACGCAGTATTTT. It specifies CASSQESPLAPDTQYF.